Described below is a single T cell receptor beta chain sequence and its context. The CDR3 has 16 amino acids. CDR1 and CDR2 (germline): SGHVS, FNYEAQ. The trim removed 5 bases at V and 2 bases at J, leaving 5 bases unmatched. The data were obtained in a study of blood T cell repertoires in COVID-19. For the study at large: Researchers got acute and convalescent COVID-19 samples from the United States, Italy and Spain. T cells, B-cell-depleted T cells, or PBMCs supplied cDNA or gDNA.

As processed by the authors: Amplifying reference gene primers gave estimates of nucleated cell counts. TCRdb's table, derived via immunoSEQ multiplex PCR, lists solely in-frame clones and lacks some. Clone size and V and J calls were adopted from that table, with D and trimming inferred from the DNA. The sample holds 55,000 to 75,000 clones; 65% to 90% are singletons and the top ten take roughly 3.2%. The clonotype originates from a middle-aged man with active COVID-19. This sequence joins TRBV7-6 and TRBJ2-5; 13 bases line up with TRBD2. Sequenced sample: peripheral blood. For the CDR3, the DNA is TGTGCCAGCAGCCCGAGGACTAGCGGGGGTCAAGAGACCCAGTACTTC. As protein: CASSPRTSGGQETQYF. The full variable domain, with the rest looked up from reference TRBV7-6 and TRBJ2-5, is GAGVSQSPRYKVTKRGQDVALRCDPISGHVSLYWYRQALGQGPEFLTYFNYEAQQDKSGLPNDRFSAERPEGSISTLTIQRTEQRDSAMYRCASSPRTSGGQETQYFGPGTRLLVL.